These 5 T cell receptor beta chains were sequenced from one sample in a study of CD8+CD57+ T cells in acquired aplastic anemia (dated 2018 in TCRdb). Reads for this sample came from an Illumina HiSeq 2000. Genomic DNA served as template for TCR beta VDJ combination and CDR3 sequence profiling. TCRdb redid the processing of the public reads, applying fastp at Q25 and MiXCR, and retained in-frame beta chains. All rows with the same CDR3 protein become a single entry with the most common DNA and genes. Within this sample are under 350,000 distinct CDR3 sequences, with approximately 58% of them counted one time only. The leading ten clones occupy around 1.2% of the sample. Flow cytometry had shown CD8+CD57+ cell expansion in the patients selected for sequencing. Sequenced input: sorted CD4+, CD8+, or CD8+CD57+ T cells (not recorded which) from PBMCs. The receptors were sampled from a human donor with aplastic anemia.

The rearrangement links TRBV2 to TRBJ1-5; 11 nucleotides line up with TRBD1. J was trimmed by 7 bases and V by 8 bases; bases with no gene match: 10. The V gene's germline CDR1 is SNHLY and CDR2 FYNNEI. The length of the CDR3 is 15 residues. CDR3 bases: TGTGCCAGCGGACGGGACAGGGGGGAACGGCAGCCCCAGCATTTT. This gives the protein CASGRDRGERQPQHF.

The rearrangement links TRBV29-1 to TRBJ1-2; D remains unclear. Germline V gene lookup returns CDR1 SQVTM and CDR2 ANQGSEA. Trimming took off 5 bases at V and 1 base at J, with 11 bases between the two ends. The CDR3 runs 13 residues. The CDR3 DNA is TGCAGCGTTACGGACGGACGTAACTATGGCTACACCTTC. It encodes CSVTDGRNYGYTF.

This clonotype was recorded at least ten times. The chain combines TRBV20-1 with TRBJ1-1; 7 bases line up with TRBD1. The CDR3 spans 14 residues. The V segment lost 3 bases and the J segment 4 bases; nucleotides outside the gene matches: 8. Germline lookup yields CDR1 DFQATT and CDR2 SNEGSKA (reference sequence). The DNA of the CDR3 is TGCAGTGCTAGGGCAAGACAGGGCGTCACTGAAGCTTTCTTT. It yields the protein CSARARQGVTEAFF.

This clonotype has a handful of counts. The chain employs TRBV20-1 and TRBJ2-7; TRBD2 aligns across 10 bases. Germline V gene lookup returns CDR1 DFQATT and CDR2 SNEGSKA (reference sequence). This CDR3 has 13 residues. Trimming cost V 5 bases and J 2 bases; bases outside gene matches: 3. The CDR3 sequence is CSALTSGTYEQYF. The DNA for the CDR3 is TGCAGTGCTCTTACTAGCGGGACCTACGAGCAGTACTTC.

This clonotype has only a few counts. The chain employs TRBV10-3 and TRBJ1-2; 10 bases map to TRBD1. V was clipped by 3 bases and J by 5 bases; unmatched bases: 3. Germline assignment: CDR1 ENHRY and CDR2 SYGVKD. The CDR3 totals 14 residues. DNA of the CDR3: TGTGCCATCAGTGAAGGACAGGGGGTATATGGCTACACCTTC. This translates into CAISEGQGVYGYTF.